The source of this T cell receptor (beta chain) is a study of T cell responses to AZD1222 COVID-19 vaccine (dated by TCRdb to the early 2020s). Some background on the complete study: TCR sequencing covered over 230 trial participants: nearly 210 given two doses of AZD1222 and approximately 26 given two doses of MenACWY control vaccine. Enrollment into the trials was organized by age into subgroups of 18-55, 56-69 and 70-plus years, and those subgroups contained roughly 150, 30 and 60 TCR-sequenced participants, respectively.

Details on this clone: Its antigen specificity is not known. Nothing much larger sits one base from this clone, and base qualities are not available. Other DNA sequences in this sample translate to the same CDR3.

The time point label, read with the paper, signifies: baseline before first vaccination. The treatment or condition label here, explained by the study, means: meningococcal conjugate vaccine given as trial control. The vaccinee samples were drawn from two UK trials, COV001 and COV002, one of which was a single-blind randomized controlled phase 2/3 trial testing AZD1222 (ChAdOx1 nCoV-19) in healthy adults. Trial participant PBMC samples were collected at day 0 and day 28 after the second dose for TCRbeta chain sequencing. General study outcomes and caveats: Because no day 14 peak-response samples were available, repertoires were characterized only after the peak T cell response. After two AZD1222 doses, spike-specific TCR breadth and depth were significantly higher than at day 0 and than in MenACWY recipients. Nearly half of unique spike-specific TCRs reportedly recognized epitopes outside regions mutated in the B.1.351 and B.1.1.7 variants. Most participants were white British and females outnumbered males, and the authors suggested that clonal diversity may have been underestimated. Vaccine-associated CD4 TCRs spanned the whole spike protein, with dominant responses in regions 160-218 and 743-854. Only five or six AZD1222 recipients were SARS-CoV-2 seropositive at baseline, limiting conclusions about previously exposed vaccinees. In the small 56-69-year group, the increase in depth fell short of significance, most likely because of low power.

V is reduced by 4 bases and J by 4 bases, leaving a spacing of 10 bases between them. The CDR3 runs 13 amino acids, cysteine and phenylalanine included. The entry retains the CDR3 DNA only, 39 bases that are in frame from base 1. CDR1 and CDR2 (LGHNA, YNFKEQ) derive from the germline V gene. The CDR3 regions of human TCRbeta chains were analyzed by immunosequencing. On the study's bioinformatics: Repertoire TCRs were checked for matches against a reference library of SARS-CoV-2-specific TCRs that had been generated using the MIRA antigen-specificity platform. Breadth was defined as the fraction of unique TCRs that were SARS-CoV-2-associated, and depth was defined as the fraction of total T cells that were SARS-CoV-2-associated. Using the MIRA data, each spike-specific TCR was mapped to the spike region that the TCR reacts to and placed in a CD4 or CD8 class. Log10-transformed breadth and depth values were compared by one-way ANOVA with Sidak's multiple comparisons tests. Drawn from immuneACCESS, this table holds only the in-frame rearrangements with V and J called that TCRdb kept. Clones are partly lost; checked studies trace under half to an unresolved V gene and leave the rest unexplained. V and J calls and clone size are given by that table; D and trimming were obtained from the DNA. The sample profile shows about 150,000 clones; approximately 88% of them were found once. The ten largest clones represent approximately 3.6% of the sample.

The TCR was taken from an adult in good health. The sequence is built from TRBV4-2 and TRBJ1-1; the D gene is perhaps TRBD1, from 5 matching bases. Sequencing was performed on peripheral blood, taken on day 0 of MenACWY control vaccination. This receptor has the CDR3 CASSPTGGTEAFF. The DNA reads as follows: TGTGCCAGCAGCCCGACTGGGGGCACTGAAGCTTTCTTT.